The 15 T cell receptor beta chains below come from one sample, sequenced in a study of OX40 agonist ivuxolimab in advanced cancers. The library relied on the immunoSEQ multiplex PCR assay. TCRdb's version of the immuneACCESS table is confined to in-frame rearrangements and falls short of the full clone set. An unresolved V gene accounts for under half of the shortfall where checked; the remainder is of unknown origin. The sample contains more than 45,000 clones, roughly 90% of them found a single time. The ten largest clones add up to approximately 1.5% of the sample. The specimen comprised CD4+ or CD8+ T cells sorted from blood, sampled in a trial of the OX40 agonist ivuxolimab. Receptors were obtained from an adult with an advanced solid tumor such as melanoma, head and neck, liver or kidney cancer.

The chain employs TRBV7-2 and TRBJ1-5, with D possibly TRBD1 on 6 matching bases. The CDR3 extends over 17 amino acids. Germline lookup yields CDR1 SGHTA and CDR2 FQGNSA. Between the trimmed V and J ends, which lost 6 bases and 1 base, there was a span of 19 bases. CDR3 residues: CASSRGVYRGSNQPQHF. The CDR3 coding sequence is TGTGCCAGCAGTCGCGGGGTTTATAGGGGGAGCAATCAGCCCCAGCATTTT.

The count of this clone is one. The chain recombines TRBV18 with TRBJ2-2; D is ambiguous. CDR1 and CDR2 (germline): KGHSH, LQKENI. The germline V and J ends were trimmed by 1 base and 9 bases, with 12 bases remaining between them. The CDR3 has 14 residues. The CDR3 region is CASSPRTEPRELFF. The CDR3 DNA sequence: TGTGCCAGCTCACCACGCACAGAGCCAAGGGAGCTGTTTTTT.

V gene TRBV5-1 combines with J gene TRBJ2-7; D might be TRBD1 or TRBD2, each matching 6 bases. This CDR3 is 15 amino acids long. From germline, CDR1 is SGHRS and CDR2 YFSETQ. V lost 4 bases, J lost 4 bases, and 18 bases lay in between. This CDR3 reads CASSPVAGHKYEQYF. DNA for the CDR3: TGCGCCAGCAGCCCGGTGGCGGGACACAAATACGAGCAGTACTTC. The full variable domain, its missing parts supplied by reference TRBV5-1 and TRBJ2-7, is KAGVTQTPRYLIKTRGQQVTLSCSPISGHRSVSWYQQTPGQGLQFLFEYFSETQRNKGNFPGRFSGRQFSNSRSEMNVSTLELGDSALYLCASSPVAGHKYEQYFGPGTRLTVT.

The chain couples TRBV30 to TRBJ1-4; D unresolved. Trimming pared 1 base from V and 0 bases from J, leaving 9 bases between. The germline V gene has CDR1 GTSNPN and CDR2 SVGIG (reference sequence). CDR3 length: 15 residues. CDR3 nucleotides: TGTGCCTGGAGTGGCACCCCCGCAACTAATGAAAAACTGTTTTTT. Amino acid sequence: CAWSGTPATNEKLFF.

The CDR3 region is CASSFDNHSPLHF. CDR3 coding DNA: TGTGCCAGCAGTTTTGACAACCATTCACCCCTCCACTTT. The rearrangement links TRBV28 to TRBJ1-6; D ambiguous. The CDR3 is made up of 13 amino acids. Deletions cut 3 bases from V and 8 bases from J, with 8 bases between. Germline V CDR1 and CDR2: MDHEN, SYDVKM.

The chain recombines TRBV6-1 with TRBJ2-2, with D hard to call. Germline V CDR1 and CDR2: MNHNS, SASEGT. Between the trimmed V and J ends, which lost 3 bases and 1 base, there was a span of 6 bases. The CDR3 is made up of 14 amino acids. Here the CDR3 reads CASSEIWNTGELFF. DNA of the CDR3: TGTGCCAGCAGTGAGATCTGGAACACCGGGGAGCTGTTTTTT.

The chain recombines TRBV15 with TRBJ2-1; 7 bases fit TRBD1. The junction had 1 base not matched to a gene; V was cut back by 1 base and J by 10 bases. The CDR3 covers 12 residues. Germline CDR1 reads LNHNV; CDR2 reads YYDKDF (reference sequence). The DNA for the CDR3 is TGTGCCACCAGCAGAGCAGGGGGAGAGCAGTTCTTC. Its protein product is CATSRAGGEQFF.

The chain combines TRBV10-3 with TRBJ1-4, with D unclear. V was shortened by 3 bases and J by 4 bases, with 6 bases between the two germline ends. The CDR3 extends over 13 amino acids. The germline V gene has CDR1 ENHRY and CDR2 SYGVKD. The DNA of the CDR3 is TGTGCCATCAGTGATGAACTTAATGAAAAACTGTTTTTT. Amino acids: CAISDELNEKLFF.

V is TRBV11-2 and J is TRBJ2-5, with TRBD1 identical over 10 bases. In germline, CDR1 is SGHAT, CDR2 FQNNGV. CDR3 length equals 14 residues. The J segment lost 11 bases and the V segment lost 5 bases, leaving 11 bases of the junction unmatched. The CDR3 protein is CASSLRPGTGAQYF. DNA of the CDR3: TGTGCCAGCAGCCTACGTCCCGGGACAGGGGCACAGTACTTC.

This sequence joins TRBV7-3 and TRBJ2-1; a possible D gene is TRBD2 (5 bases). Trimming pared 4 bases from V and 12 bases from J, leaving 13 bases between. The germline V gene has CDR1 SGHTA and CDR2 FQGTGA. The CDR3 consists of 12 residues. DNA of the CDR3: TGTGCCAGCAGCTCCGGCCGAGGGAGGCAGTTCTTC. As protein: CASSSGRGRQFF. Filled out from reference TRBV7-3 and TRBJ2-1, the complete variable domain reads GAGVSQTPSNKVTEKGKYVELRCDPISGHTALYWYRQSLGQGPEFLIYFQGTGAADDSGLPNDRFFAVRPEGSVSTLKIQRTERGDSAVYLCASSSGRGRQFFGPGTRLTVL.

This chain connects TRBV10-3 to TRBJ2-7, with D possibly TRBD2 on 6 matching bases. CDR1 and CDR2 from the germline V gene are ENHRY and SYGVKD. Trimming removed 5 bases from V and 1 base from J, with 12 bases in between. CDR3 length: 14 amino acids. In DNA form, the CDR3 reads TGTGCCATCAGTCAGGGACTTTCTTCCTACGAGCAGTACTTC. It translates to CAISQGLSSYEQYF.

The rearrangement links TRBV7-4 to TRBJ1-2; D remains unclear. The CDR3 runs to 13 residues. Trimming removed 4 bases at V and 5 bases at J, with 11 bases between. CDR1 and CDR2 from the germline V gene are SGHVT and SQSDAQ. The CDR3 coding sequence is TGTGCCAGCAGCTCAACCAATAGATATGGCTACACCTTC. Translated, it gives CASSSTNRYGYTF.

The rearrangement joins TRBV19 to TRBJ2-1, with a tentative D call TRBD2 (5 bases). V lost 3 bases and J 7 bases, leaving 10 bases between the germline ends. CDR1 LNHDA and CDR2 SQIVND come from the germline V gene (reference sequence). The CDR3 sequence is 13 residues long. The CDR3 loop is CASSMGWENEQFF. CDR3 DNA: TGTGCCAGTAGTATGGGTTGGGAGAATGAGCAGTTCTTC.

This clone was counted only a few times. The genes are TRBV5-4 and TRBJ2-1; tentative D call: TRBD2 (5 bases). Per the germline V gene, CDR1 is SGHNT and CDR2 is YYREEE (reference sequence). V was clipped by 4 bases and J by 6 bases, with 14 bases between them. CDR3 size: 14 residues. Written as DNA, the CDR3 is TGTGCCAGCAGCCCCGGTCAGCGGATCAATGAGCAGTTCTTC. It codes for CASSPGQRINEQFF.

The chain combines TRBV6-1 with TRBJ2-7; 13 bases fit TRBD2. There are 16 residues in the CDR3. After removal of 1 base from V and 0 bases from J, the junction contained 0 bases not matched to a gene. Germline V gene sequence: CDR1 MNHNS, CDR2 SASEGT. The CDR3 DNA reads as TGTGCCAGCAGTGAAGGACTAGCGGGAGGCTCCTACGAGCAGTACTTC. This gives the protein CASSEGLAGGSYEQYF.